The text below deals with one TCR beta chain. Its antigen remains unidentified. CDR1 and CDR2 (germline): SGDLS, YYNGEE. V gave up 0 bases and J gave up 2 bases, with 12 bases separating them. The CDR3 extends over 16 amino acids. Attachment of unique molecular identifiers to individual cDNA molecules was performed. TCRdb independently ran MiXCR on the 5' RACE reads; one entry per CDR3 protein. There are 60,000 or so distinct CDR3 sequences in the sample; around 9.3% occur only once, and around 17% lies in the top ten. These data belong to a study of early T cells in non-severe SARS-CoV-2 infection. Whole-study context: Sequencing of bulk RNA from unsorted whole blood was done, without chain pairing. Whole-study findings and limits: Anti-spike CD8 responses were favored in VDJdb matching, and private and CD4 specificities were missed.

This TCR derives from an adult who was a healthcare worker with PCR-confirmed SARS-CoV-2 infection or an uninfected control (not recorded which). Sequencing was done on a sample of whole blood. The genes are TRBV9 and TRBJ2-1; D may be TRBD2 (6 bases). CDR3 in amino acids: CASSVGLADPYNEQFF. The CDR3 bases are TGTGCCAGCAGCGTAGGATTAGCGGACCCCTACAATGAGCAGTTCTTC.